The 30 T cell receptor beta chains in this list originate from one sample, sequenced in a study of CD8 T cells in Susac syndrome. Reverse transcription of about 0.45 to 1 ug RNA used random hexamers. MiXCR, applied by TCRdb to the immunoSEQ multiplex PCR reads, yields one record per CDR3 protein. The sample contains about 120,000 distinct CDR3 sequences, 90% to 95% of which appear only once. The sample was CD4+ T cells from PBMCs. The receptor source for this set is a human donor with multiple sclerosis.

This clonotype has only a few counts. This chain connects TRBV4-1 to TRBJ1-2, with TRBD1 matching over 8 bases. From germline, CDR1 is MGHRA and CDR2 YSYEKL. After removal of 4 bases from V and 3 bases from J, the junction contained 4 bases not matched to a gene. The CDR3 consists of 14 residues. CDR3: CASSLDRAYYGYTF. The DNA for the CDR3 is TGCGCCAGCAGCCTGGACAGGGCGTACTATGGCTACACCTTC.

The rearrangement joins TRBV6-5 to TRBJ1-4, with unresolved D. The CDR3 has 15 residues. V was clipped by 3 bases and J by 2 bases, with 10 bases between them. Germline values: CDR1 MNHEY, CDR2 SVGAGI. In nucleotides, the CDR3 is TGTGCCAGCAGTTATAATCGGGGTACTAATGAAAAACTGTTTTTT. Translated, it gives CASSYNRGTNEKLFF.

The chain combines TRBV19 with TRBJ2-7; 9 nucleotides match TRBD1. The V and J ends lost 9 bases and 7 bases, in that order; junction bases with no gene match: 10. This CDR3 contains 13 residues. Germline V CDR1 and CDR2: LNHDA, SQIVND (reference sequence). The CDR3 is CASDGTGYGEQYF. The CDR3 DNA reads TGTGCCAGCGACGGGACAGGGTACGGAGAGCAGTACTTC.

The rearrangement links TRBV10-3 to TRBJ1-5; D may be TRBD1 (5 bases). The CDR3 totals 16 residues. CDR1 and CDR2 from the germline V gene are ENHRY and SYGVKD. V shed 6 bases and J shed 5 bases, with 20 bases lying between them. CDR3 sequence (DNA): TGTGCCATCAGCGAAACCGGGAGGAGGGGACATCAGCCCCAGCATTTT. Its translation is CAISETGRRGHQPQHF.

The chain combines TRBV6-6 with TRBJ2-1; tentative D call: TRBD1 (6 bases). The germline V and J ends were trimmed by 5 bases and 9 bases, with 8 bases remaining between them. The germline CDR1 and CDR2 sequences are MNHNY and SVGAGI (reference sequence). The CDR3 contains 11 residues. Written as DNA, the CDR3 is TGTGCCAGCAGTAAAGGGGGTGAGCAGTTCTTC. Protein sequence: CASSKGGEQFF.

The rearrangement joins TRBV4-3 to TRBJ2-3; no reliable D call. Between the trimmed V and J ends, which lost 0 bases and 2 bases, there was a span of 9 bases. This CDR3 has 15 amino acids. Germline V CDR1 and CDR2: LGHNA, YSLEER. The CDR3 DNA reads as TGCGCCAGCAGCCAAGATAAGAACCCCACAGATACGCAGTATTTT. Protein product: CASSQDKNPTDTQYF.

This clonotype was observed once. DNA for the CDR3: TGTGCCAGCAGCCAGGGACTCCAAGAGACCCAGTACTTC. Translation: CASSQGLQETQYF. This chain connects TRBV7-6 to TRBJ2-5, with D perhaps matching TRBD2 (6 bases). Germline CDR1 and CDR2: SGHVS and FNYEAQ. The length of the CDR3 is 13 residues. The V gene lost 5 bases and the J gene lost 1 base, with 8 bases spanning the gap.

This clonotype appeared a few times. The rearrangement uses TRBV14 and TRBJ1-1; 7 nucleotides agree with TRBD1. This CDR3 region has 13 residues. V lost 4 bases to trimming and J lost 1 base; unmatched junction nucleotides: 0. Per germline, CDR1 SGHDN and CDR2 FVKESK. Written as DNA, the CDR3 is TGTGCCAGCAGCCGACAGGGGAACACTGAAGCTTTCTTT. It codes for CASSRQGNTEAFF. Variable domain in full (rest from reference TRBV14 and TRBJ1-1): EAGVTQFPSHSVIEKGQTVTLRCDPISGHDNLYWYRRVMGKEIKFLLHFVKESKQDESGMPNNRFLAERTGGTYSTLKVQPAELEDSGVYFCASSRQGNTEAFFGQGTRLTVV.

The V and J genes are TRBV28 and TRBJ1-5; TRBD1 matches 7 bases. Germline V gene data show CDR1 as MDHEN and CDR2 as SYDVKM. V gave up 5 bases and J gave up 6 bases; unmatched junction bases: 7. CDR3 length: 14 amino acids. In DNA form, the CDR3 reads TGTGCCAGCAGTCTGTTAGACAGGGTTCAGCCCCAGCATTTT. Translated: CASSLLDRVQPQHF. The variable domain in full, with the rest retrieved from reference TRBV28 and TRBJ1-5, is DVKVTQSSRYLVKRTGEKVFLECVQDMDHENMFWYRQDPGLGLRLIYFSYDVKMKEKGDIPEGYSVSREKKERFSLILESASTNQTSMYLCASSLLDRVQPQHFGDGTRLSIL.

V and J are TRBV19 and TRBJ1-1, with TRBD1 matching 8 bases. V was clipped by 4 bases and J by 6 bases; unmatched bases: 10. This CDR3 contains 15 residues. Per germline, CDR1 LNHDA and CDR2 SQIVND (reference sequence). The CDR3 here is CASSTWDRISSEAFF. CDR3 nucleotides: TGTGCCAGTAGTACATGGGACAGGATCTCTTCTGAAGCTTTCTTT.

The chain uses TRBV19 and TRBJ1-5; D may be TRBD1 (5 bases). Trimming pared 7 bases from V and 3 bases from J, leaving 16 bases between. Germline assignment: CDR1 LNHDA and CDR2 SQIVND (reference sequence). This CDR3 contains 15 residues. The DNA of the CDR3 is TGTGCCAGTACTCGATCGGGGGAAACCAATCAGCCCCAGCATTTT. Translation gives CASTRSGETNQPQHF.

CDR3 sequence: CASSVGGYQETQYF. The CDR3 DNA reads as TGTGCCAGCAGCGTAGGGGGGTACCAAGAGACCCAGTACTTC. V is TRBV9 and J is TRBJ2-5; D is tentatively TRBD1 or TRBD2 (5 bases each). Germline V gene sequence: CDR1 SGDLS, CDR2 YYNGEE. V lost 0 bases to trimming and J lost 0 bases, with 6 bases between them. The CDR3 consists of 14 residues.

The chain combines TRBV5-1 with TRBJ2-5, with TRBD2 identical over 8 bases. The CDR3 contains 13 residues. Germline-derived CDR1 and CDR2 are SGHRS and YFSETQ. V trimming: 3 bases; J trimming: 5 bases; junction bases outside the gene matches: 3. Written as DNA, the CDR3 is TGCGCCAGCAGCTGGACTAGCCGGGAGACCCAGTACTTC. It specifies CASSWTSRETQYF.

The CDR3 DNA reads TGCGCCAGCAGCCTGGACAGGGGAGGGGATCAGCCCCAGCATTTT. As protein: CASSLDRGGDQPQHF. This chain connects TRBV5-1 to TRBJ1-5; TRBD1 agrees at 9 bases. The CDR3 extends over 15 amino acids. V lost 4 bases and J lost 5; bases outside the gene matches: 7. Germline assignment: CDR1 SGHRS and CDR2 YFSETQ.

The genes are TRBV6-5 and TRBJ1-1; no definite D call. The germline V and J ends were trimmed by 6 bases and 6 bases, with 17 bases remaining between them. The CDR3 runs to 14 residues. Germline-derived CDR1 and CDR2 are MNHEY and SVGAGI. The CDR3 DNA reads TGTGCCAGCAGCCGCTCCTCTACACATTCTGAAGCTTTCTTT. Encoded protein: CASSRSSTHSEAFF.

The chain links TRBV30 to TRBJ1-2; D call uncertain. V lost 6 bases, J lost 0 bases, and 14 bases lay in between. Germline loops: CDR1 GTSNPN, CDR2 SVGIG (reference sequence). The CDR3 totals 14 residues. The CDR3 loop reads CACYVRISNYGYTF. CDR3 bases: TGTGCCTGTTACGTCCGGATTTCTAACTATGGCTACACCTTC.

The gene calls are TRBV5-1 and TRBJ2-1; D uncertain. This CDR3 region has 12 residues. Per germline, CDR1 SGHRS and CDR2 YFSETQ. V lost 2 bases, J lost 4 bases, and 4 bases lay in between. The CDR3, as DNA: TGCGCCAGCAGCTTACCTTACAATGAGCAGTTCTTC. This translates into CASSLPYNEQFF.

V gene TRBV20-1 combines with J gene TRBJ2-5; 12 positions agree with TRBD2. V dropped 6 bases and J dropped 5; count of bases not matched to a gene: 16. CDR3 size: 17 residues. Germline-derived CDR1 and CDR2 are DFQATT and SNEGSKA (reference sequence). The CDR3 is CSAGRGTSGSWGETQYF. DNA of the CDR3: TGCAGTGCGGGGAGGGGGACTAGCGGGTCCTGGGGGGAGACCCAGTACTTC.

There are a few counts of this clonotype. This chain uses TRBV12-3 or TRBV12-4 with TRBJ1-6; no clear D. Trimming removed 1 base from V and 10 bases from J, with 5 bases in between. This CDR3 comprises 12 residues. The CDR3 DNA reads as TGTGCCAGCAGTTTAGGGGTCTCACCCCTCCACTTT. Translated, it gives CASSLGVSPLHF.

This clonotype was seen once. The chain carries TRBV20-1 and TRBJ2-4; D is unclear. The V end lost 7 bases, the J end lost 1 base, and 11 bases lay between the germline ends. CDR1 is DFQATT and CDR2 is SNEGSKA in the germline V gene (reference sequence). CDR3 length: 13 residues. The CDR3 sequence is CSVFGPAKNIQYF. Here the CDR3 DNA reads TGCAGTGTTTTCGGCCCGGCCAAAAACATTCAGTACTTC.

The rearrangement links TRBV28 to TRBJ1-2; D is unresolved. The CDR3 runs to 11 residues. CDR1 is MDHEN, CDR2 SYDVKM, per germline. The V end lost 4 bases, the J end lost 8 bases, and 8 bases lay between the germline ends. The chain's CDR3 is CASSSGRGYTF. In DNA form, the CDR3 reads TGTGCCAGCAGTTCAGGACGCGGCTACACCTTC.

This rearrangement joins TRBV7-3 to TRBJ1-6; D may be TRBD1 (5 bases). Trimming shortened V by 2 bases and J by 10 bases, and 12 bases separated the two germline ends. This CDR3 is 14 amino acids long. In germline, CDR1 is SGHTA, CDR2 FQGTGA. The CDR3 region is CASSLGGVGSPLHF. CDR3 DNA: TGTGCCAGCAGCTTAGGAGGGGTGGGATCACCCCTCCACTTT.

This sequence joins TRBV15 and TRBJ2-1; 10 bases align to TRBD2. CDR1 and CDR2 (germline): LNHNV, YYDKDF (reference sequence). CDR3 length: 16 residues. V was pared by 1 base and J by 6 bases, with 6 bases of the junction left unmatched. CDR3 loop: CATSRAGTSALNEQFF. The CDR3 DNA reads as TGTGCCACCAGCAGAGCCGGGACTAGCGCCCTCAATGAGCAGTTCTTC.

This chain joins TRBV5-1 and TRBJ2-1, with D hard to call. Trimming removed 4 bases at V and 0 bases at J, with 8 bases between. In germline, CDR1 is SGHRS, CDR2 YFSETQ. The CDR3 loop spans 14 amino acids. The chain's CDR3 is CASSLAVSYNEQFF. DNA for the CDR3: TGCGCCAGCAGCCTTGCCGTCTCCTACAATGAGCAGTTCTTC.

The chain recombines TRBV6-2 or TRBV6-3 with TRBJ2-1; weak D call: TRBD2 (6 bases). Looked up from germline, CDR1 is MNHEY and CDR2 is SVGEGT. Trimming removed 2 bases at V and 6 bases at J, with 14 bases between. The CDR3 loop spans 15 amino acids. CDR3 DNA: TGTGCCAGCAGTTACAGGGAGACTAGGCGCAATGAGCAGTTCTTC. The encoded protein is CASSYRETRRNEQFF.

The chain has TRBV19 and TRBJ2-3; TRBD2 matches 10 bases. This CDR3 contains 17 residues. V lost 4 bases and J lost 1; bases outside the gene matches: 8. The germline gives CDR1 LNHDA, CDR2 SQIVND (reference sequence). The CDR3 protein is CASSTTSGTSGTDTQYF. The CDR3 bases are TGTGCCAGTAGTACGACCTCCGGGACTAGCGGCACAGATACGCAGTATTTT.

V and J are TRBV3-1 and TRBJ2-6; D gene unclear. The CDR3 has 16 residues. Germline V gene lookup returns CDR1 LGHDT and CDR2 YNNKEL (reference sequence). V was trimmed by 3 bases and J by 4 bases, leaving 13 bases between them. The CDR3 loop is CASSHSRRTGANVLTF. The DNA of the CDR3 is TGTGCCAGCAGCCACTCAAGGAGAACCGGGGCCAACGTCCTGACTTTC.

The chain combines TRBV5-6 with TRBJ2-7; 7 bases line up with TRBD2. V dropped 3 bases and J dropped 2; count of bases not matched to a gene: 8. The CDR3 sequence is 15 residues long. CDR1 is SGHDT, CDR2 YYEEEE, per germline. The CDR3 is CASSYTGLRTYEQYF. The CDR3, as DNA: TGTGCCAGCAGCTATACGGGACTACGGACCTACGAGCAGTACTTC.

This sequence joins TRBV19 and TRBJ1-1; perhaps TRBD1 as D (5 bases). Germline CDR1 LNHDA, CDR2 SQIVND (reference sequence). The CDR3 length is 14 residues. V was clipped by 7 bases and J by 1 base, with 13 bases between them. CDR3 nucleotides: TGTGCCAGTACCCCAGGGTTTACGAACACTGAAGCTTTCTTT. It translates to CASTPGFTNTEAFF.

On this clonotype: Compared with germline, one end of the junction differs, possibly owing to a read error. The V call is TRBV7-3, the J call TRBJ2-5, with D uncertain. Germline CDR1 reads SGHTA; CDR2 reads FQGTGA. CDR3 length equals 13 residues. The DNA of the CDR3 is TGTGCCAGCATCTTAAGACGCTTTGGGACCCAGTACTTC. It translates to CASILRRFGTQYF.